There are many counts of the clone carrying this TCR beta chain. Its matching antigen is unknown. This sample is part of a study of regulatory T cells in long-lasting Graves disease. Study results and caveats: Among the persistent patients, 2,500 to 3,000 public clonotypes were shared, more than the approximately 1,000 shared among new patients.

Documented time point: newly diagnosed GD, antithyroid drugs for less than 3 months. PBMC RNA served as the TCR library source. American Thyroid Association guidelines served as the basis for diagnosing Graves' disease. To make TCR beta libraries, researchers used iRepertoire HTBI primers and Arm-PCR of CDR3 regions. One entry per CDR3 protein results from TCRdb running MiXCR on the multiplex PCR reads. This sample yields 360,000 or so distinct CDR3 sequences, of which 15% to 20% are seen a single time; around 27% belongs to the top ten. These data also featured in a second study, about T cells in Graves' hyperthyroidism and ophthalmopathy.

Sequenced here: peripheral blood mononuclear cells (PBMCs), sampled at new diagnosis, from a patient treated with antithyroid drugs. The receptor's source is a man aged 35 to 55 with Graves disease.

DNA of the CDR3: TGTGCCACCAGCAGCTCCCAGGGTTTTCAGCCCCAGCATTTT. Translated, it gives CATSSSQGFQPQHF. The chain has TRBV15 and TRBJ1-5; D might be TRBD1 (5 bases). Between the trimmed V and J ends, which lost 3 bases and 6 bases, there was a span of 12 bases. CDR3 length: 14 residues. Looked up from germline, CDR1 is LNHNV and CDR2 is YYDKDF (reference sequence).